Described below is a single T cell receptor (beta chain) sequence and its context. The sample holds a few counts of this clone. What antigen it recognizes has not been identified. It has no much larger one-base neighbor in the sample; base qualities were not kept. The data were taken from a study of beta chain features in type 1 diabetes (dated by TCRdb to 2016 to 2018). For context, the study as a whole: Mean age, gender distribution, total cell number and subset yield did not differ between patients and healthy donors. Across all samples, some 99 million sorted cells were examined, and cell number per subset correlated strongly with RNA yield. Regulatory and stem cell-like memory subsets were isolated from only 8 patients and 8 healthy donors, whereas naive and central memory subsets came from all 30 or so donors. In the study, recently diagnosed type 1 diabetes patients and matched healthy donors were compared on the TCRB repertoires of their sorted circulating CD4+ T cell subsets. What the work shows at the level of the full study, not this receptor alone: Because the HLA sub-analyses included only small numbers of individuals, any influence of HLA type on TCRB rearrangement was left unresolved. Sequencing cDNA rather than genomic DNA could over-represent highly expressing activated cells, although activation and CD3 levels did not differ between groups. The naive, central memory and regulatory TCRB repertoires appeared to resemble one another more closely among patients than among healthy donors. In all four CD4+ subsets, TCRB CDR3 length was moderately but significantly shorter in type 1 diabetes patients. At VDJ recombination sites, patients with type 1 diabetes made fewer insertions and deleted more nucleotides, a pattern implying thymic rearrangement abnormalities. Shorter templates might have been favored by PCR, but patient and control samples were amplified and corrected together, so both groups would have been affected equally by any skew.

Each donor gave one peripheral blood draw, roughly 110 mL on average, collected into heparinised tubes. A BD FACSAria II was used to sort naive, central memory, regulatory and stem cell-like memory CD4+ T cells with a panel that included CD45RO, CCR7, CD25, CD127, CD95 and CD27. A purity above 98% was achieved for all sorted populations. PBMCs were isolated right away by Lymphoprep density gradient centrifugation and were stained directly, without culture. So that batch effects would be minimized, each experiment stained and sorted samples in pairs, pairing one healthy donor with one patient. All of the isolated RNA was reverse transcribed with the High Capacity cDNA Reverse Transcription Kit, so expressed TCRB transcripts were sequenced. Deep immunoSEQ sequencing was performed on naive, central memory and regulatory T cell samples, with an average of roughly 3.3 million total reads per sample. After sorted cells were lysed in RLT buffer, RNA was extracted with DNase-treated RNeasy Micro or Mini kits, with the choice depending on cell number. To prevent cross-contamination, every cell subset was processed on its own, while patient and healthy donor samples were processed together. The immunoSEQ multiplex PCR was used to amplify TCRB sequences from cDNA, yielding 87-bp fragments that span the CDR3 region. The amplicons were sequenced using the Illumina HiSeq platform. The original methods were these. Synthetic template baselines were used to correct PCR bias computationally, reads within Hamming distance 2 were collapsed, and singletons that could not be merged were discarded. Reads were aligned to IMGT to assign V, D and J genes, CDR3 length, and insertions or deletions at six rearrangement sites. Within each subset, clonotype counts were normalized to sorted cell number, and only after that were true diversity and Gini coefficients computed with the tcR R package. The overlap coefficient, calculated on TCRB nucleotide sequences, was used to quantify repertoire sharing. TCRdb retrieved this table from immuneACCESS and kept in-frame rearrangements only. Not all clones are present; in checked studies, unresolved V genes account for under half, and no reason is known for the remainder. The V and J calls and clone size come from that table; D and trimming were worked out from the DNA. In all, the sample holds approximately 150,000 clones, and around a tenth of those were seen once. Nearly 0.65% of the sample comes from the top ten.

Sequences were obtained from central memory CD4+ T cells from blood. The receptor was derived from a woman aged 35 to 49 in good health.

CDR3 region: CASGFDRGRGEKLFF. The DNA sequence is TGTGCCAGCGGATTCGACAGGGGACGGGGTGAAAAACTGTTTTTT. The V and J segments used are TRBV6-1 and TRBJ1-4, and TRBD1 aligns with 8 junction nucleotides. The CDR1 and CDR2 encoded by the germline V gene are MNHNS and SASEGT. From the cysteine through the phenylalanine, the CDR3 covers 15 amino acids. Here the CDR3 DNA is all that survives: 45 bases in frame from base 1. Clipping removes 8 bases from V and 7 bases from J, with 12 as the unmatched junction base count.